The sequence of this T cell receptor beta chain was determined in a study of blood T cell repertoires in COVID-19. CDR1 and CDR2 from the germline V gene are KGHSH and LQKENI. The CDR3 is made up of 14 amino acids. Losses at the gene ends were 6 bases for V and 0 bases for J; bases not matched to a gene: 4. Profiled with immunoSEQ multiplex PCR; TCRdb holds only in-frame clones, not every one. The table shows 90,000 to 150,000 clones, with 85% occurring only once. The sequence was collected from a man older than 75 with acute or convalescent COVID-19. This chain joins TRBV18 and TRBJ1-1; the match to TRBD1 covers 7 bases. Sequenced: peripheral blood. Written as DNA, the CDR3 is TGTGCCAGCTCCGGGGACAGTCTGAACACTGAAGCTTTCTTT. It yields the protein CASSGDSLNTEAFF.